Only one count was recorded for the clone carrying this T cell receptor (beta chain). Its antigen is unknown. The record originates from a study of cytomegalovirus exposure and HLA in healthy donors. General observations from the study: The authors listed 150 to 200 TCR beta chains as cytomegalovirus-associated. Reported findings show TCR beta sequences accurately forecast HLA-A and HLA-B alleles in most subjects.

The germline V gene has CDR1 SGHRS and CDR2 YFSETQ. Trimming cost V 4 bases and J 4 bases, with 17 bases left between them. The CDR3 is 15 amino acids. Vbeta (60) and Jbeta (13) primers were used in the PCR. TCRdb keeps only in-frame clones here, not all; method: immunoSEQ multiplex PCR. The data contain tens of thousands of clones, roughly 70% of them singletons. The V call is TRBV5-1, the J call TRBJ1-1, with D unresolved. The source material was PBMCs. This clonotype was obtained from a man between 60 and 75 years old in good health and CMV-seropositive. CDR3 sequence reads: CASSPDPTRGTEAFF. The CDR3 DNA is TGCGCCAGCAGCCCGGACCCCACTCGGGGCACTGAAGCTTTCTTT.